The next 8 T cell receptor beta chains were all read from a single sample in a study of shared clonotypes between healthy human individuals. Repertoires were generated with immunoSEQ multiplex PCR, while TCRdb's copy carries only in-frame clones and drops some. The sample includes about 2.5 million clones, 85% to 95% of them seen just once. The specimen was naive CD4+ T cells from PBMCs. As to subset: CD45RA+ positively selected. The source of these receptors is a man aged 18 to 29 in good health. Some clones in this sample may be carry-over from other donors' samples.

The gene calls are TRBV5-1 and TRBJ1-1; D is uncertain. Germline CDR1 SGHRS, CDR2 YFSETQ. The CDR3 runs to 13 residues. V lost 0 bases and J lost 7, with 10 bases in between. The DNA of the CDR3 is TGCGCCAGCAGCTTGGTCTTGTTGGGTGAAGCTTTCTTT. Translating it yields CASSLVLLGEAFF.

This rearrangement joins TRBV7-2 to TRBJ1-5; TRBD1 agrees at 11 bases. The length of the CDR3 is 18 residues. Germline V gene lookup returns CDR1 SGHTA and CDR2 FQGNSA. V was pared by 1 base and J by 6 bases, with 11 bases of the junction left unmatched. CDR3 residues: CASSLGWGQGVESQPQHF. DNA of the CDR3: TGTGCCAGCAGCTTAGGATGGGGACAGGGGGTTGAGAGTCAGCCCCAGCATTTT.

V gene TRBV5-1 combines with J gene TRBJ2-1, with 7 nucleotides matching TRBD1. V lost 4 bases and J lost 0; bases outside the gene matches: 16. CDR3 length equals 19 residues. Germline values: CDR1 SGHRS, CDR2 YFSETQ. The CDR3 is CASSTPLTGARASYNEQFF. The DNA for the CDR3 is TGCGCCAGCAGCACCCCCCTCACAGGGGCTAGGGCCTCCTACAATGAGCAGTTCTTC.

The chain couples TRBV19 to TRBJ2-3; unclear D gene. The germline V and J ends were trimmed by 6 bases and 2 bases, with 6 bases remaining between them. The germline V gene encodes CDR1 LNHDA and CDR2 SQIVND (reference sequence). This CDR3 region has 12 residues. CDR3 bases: TGTGCCAGTAGCTCCGTCACAGATACGCAGTATTTT. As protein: CASSSVTDTQYF.

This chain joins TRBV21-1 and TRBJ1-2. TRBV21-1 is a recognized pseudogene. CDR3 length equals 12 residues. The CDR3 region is CASSKQDYGYTF. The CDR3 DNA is TGTGCCAGCAGCAAGCAAGACTATGGCTACACCTTC.

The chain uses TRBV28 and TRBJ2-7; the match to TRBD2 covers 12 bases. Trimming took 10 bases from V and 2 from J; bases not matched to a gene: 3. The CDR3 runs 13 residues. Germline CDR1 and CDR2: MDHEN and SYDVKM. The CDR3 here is CATGTSGPYEQYF. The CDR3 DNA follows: TGTGCCACAGGGACTAGCGGGCCCTACGAGCAGTACTTC. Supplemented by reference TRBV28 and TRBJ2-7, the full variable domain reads DVKVTQSSRYLVKRTGEKVFLECVQDMDHENMFWYRQDPGLGLRLIYFSYDVKMKEKGDIPEGYSVSREKKERFSLILESASTNQTSMYLCATGTSGPYEQYFGPGTRLTVT.

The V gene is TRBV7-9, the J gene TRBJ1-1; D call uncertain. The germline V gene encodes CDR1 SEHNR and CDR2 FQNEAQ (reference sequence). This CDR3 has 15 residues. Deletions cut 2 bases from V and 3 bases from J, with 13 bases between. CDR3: CASSLRSLEDTEAFF. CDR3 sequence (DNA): TGTGCCAGCAGCTTACGATCTTTAGAAGACACTGAAGCTTTCTTT. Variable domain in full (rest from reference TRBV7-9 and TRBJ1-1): DTGVSQNPRHKITKRGQNVTFRCDPISEHNRLYWYRQTLGQGPEFLTYFQNEAQLEKSRLLSDRFSAERPKGSFSTLEIQRTEQGDSAMYLCASSLRSLEDTEAFFGQGTRLTVV.

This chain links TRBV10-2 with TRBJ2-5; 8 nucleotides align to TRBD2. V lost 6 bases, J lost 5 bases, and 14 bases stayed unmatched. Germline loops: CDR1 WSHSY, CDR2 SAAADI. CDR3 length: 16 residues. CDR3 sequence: CASSPAGTRIRETQYF. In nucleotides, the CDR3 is TGCGCCAGCAGCCCCGCCGGGACTAGAATCCGGGAGACCCAGTACTTC.